A single sample is the source of the 30 T cell receptor beta chains below, sequenced in a study of T cells after yellow fever vaccination. TCRdb ran MiXCR on the 5' RACE reads and lists one entry per CDR3 protein. The sample yields approximately 13,000 distinct CDR3 sequences, 4% to 6% seen once. The sequenced sample was PBMCs, either bulk or a sorted T-cell subset (CD4+, CD8+, memory, or dextramer-sorted; not recorded which), obtained 45 days after the yellow fever booster vaccination. These receptors all come from a young man who received the YFV17D yellow fever vaccine.

This clonotype was seen ten or more times. The gene calls are TRBV3-1 and TRBJ2-2, with TRBD2 identical over 9 bases. Germline lookup yields CDR1 LGHDT and CDR2 YNNKEL (reference sequence). V was pared by 4 bases and J by 4 bases, with 7 bases of the junction left unmatched. The CDR3 runs to 16 residues. CDR3 bases: TGTGCCAGCAGCCCCCCGGGACTAGCCGCCACCGGGGAGCTGTTTTTT. Protein sequence: CASSPPGLAATGELFF.

This clonotype was picked up many times. The chain has TRBV4-2 and TRBJ2-5; tentatively, D is TRBD1 or TRBD2 (5 bases each). V dropped 6 bases and J dropped 0 bases, with 11 bases sitting between them. The CDR3 extends over 14 amino acids. Germline lookup yields CDR1 LGHNA and CDR2 YNFKEQ. CDR3 sequence: CASRPGTDQETQYF. In DNA, the CDR3 is TGTGCCAGCAGACCCGGGACCGACCAAGAGACCCAGTACTTC.

The table lists this clonotype with many counts. V and J are TRBV29-1 and TRBJ2-7; possibly TRBD2 for D (6 bases). V was shortened by 2 bases and J by 3 bases, with 8 bases between the two germline ends. CDR3 length: 12 residues. Germline CDR1 is SQVTM and CDR2 is ANQGSEA. The CDR3 here is CSVELRDYEQYF. The CDR3 DNA reads as TGCAGCGTTGAATTGCGGGACTACGAGCAGTACTTC.

This clonotype was seen repeatedly, ten times or more. This chain connects TRBV5-5 to TRBJ2-1; D ambiguous. Germline assignment: CDR1 SGHKS and CDR2 YYEKEE (reference sequence). The CDR3 loop spans 8 amino acids. The DNA for the CDR3 is TGTGTCTACAATGAGCAGTTCTTC. Translation gives CVYNEQFF.

This clonotype has ten or more counts. CDR3 sequence: CASSAGGTAQGYTF. Written as DNA, the CDR3 is TGTGCCAGCAGCGCTGGGGGGACAGCGCAAGGCTACACCTTC. The rearrangement uses TRBV9 and TRBJ1-2, with TRBD1 matching over 7 bases. Trimming removed 3 bases from V and 8 bases from J; junction bases left unmatched: 10. There are 14 residues in the CDR3. Germline lookup yields CDR1 SGDLS and CDR2 YYNGEE.

This clonotype was observed many times. The chain recombines TRBV19 with TRBJ2-3; 8 positions match TRBD1. Losses at the gene ends were 5 bases for V and 1 base for J; bases not matched to a gene: 8. This CDR3 is built from 16 residues. Germline V CDR1 and CDR2: LNHDA, SQIVND (reference sequence). The CDR3 loop reads CASSVVGQGRTDTQYF. The CDR3 DNA reads as TGTGCCAGTAGTGTCGTAGGACAGGGTCGCACAGATACGCAGTATTTT. Full variable domain (outside the CDR3, taken from reference TRBV19 and TRBJ2-3): DGGITQSPKYLFRKEGQNVTLSCEQNLNHDAMYWYRQDPGQGLRLIYYSQIVNDFQKGDIAEGYSVSREKKESFPLTVTSAQKNPTAFYLCASSVVGQGRTDTQYFGPGTRLTVL.

This clonotype was seen ten or more times. V and J are TRBV28 and TRBJ2-7; 11 bases fit TRBD2. The trim removed 6 bases at V and 4 bases at J, leaving 14 bases unmatched. This CDR3 contains 17 residues. CDR1 is MDHEN and CDR2 is SYDVKM in the germline V gene. The CDR3 sequence is CASSREEWLAGGYEQYF. In DNA, the CDR3 is TGTGCCAGCAGCCGAGAAGAGTGGCTAGCGGGAGGATACGAGCAGTACTTC. The variable domain in full, with the rest retrieved from reference TRBV28 and TRBJ2-7, is DVKVTQSSRYLVKRTGEKVFLECVQDMDHENMFWYRQDPGLGLRLIYFSYDVKMKEKGDIPEGYSVSREKKERFSLILESASTNQTSMYLCASSREEWLAGGYEQYFGPGTRLTVT.

This clonotype was detected ten times or more. The rearrangement uses TRBV5-1 and TRBJ1-4, with D maybe TRBD1 (5 bases). Looked up from germline, CDR1 is SGHRS and CDR2 is YFSETQ. Trimming took off 4 bases at V and 7 bases at J, with 14 bases between the two ends. The CDR3 covers 14 residues. This CDR3 reads CASSNPGGGEKLFF. The CDR3 DNA follows: TGCGCCAGCAGCAACCCTGGGGGTGGTGAAAAACTGTTTTTT.

Many counts were recorded for this clonotype. The chain couples TRBV5-1 to TRBJ2-2; possible D gene TRBD2, 6 bases. Germline values: CDR1 SGHRS, CDR2 YFSETQ. The CDR3 covers 14 residues. Trimming removed 5 bases from V and 1 base from J, with 9 bases in between. This CDR3 reads CASRGGVNTGELFF. The CDR3 region has the DNA TGCGCCAGCAGAGGAGGGGTGAACACCGGGGAGCTGTTTTTT.

At least ten counts were recorded for this clonotype. The rearrangement joins TRBV7-2 to TRBJ2-5; D is perhaps TRBD1 (6 bases). The CDR3 loop spans 12 amino acids. The V gene lost 2 bases and the J gene lost 5 bases, with 6 bases spanning the gap. In germline, CDR1 is SGHTA, CDR2 FQGNSA. CDR3 bases: TGTGCCAGCAGCTTAAGGGGGGAGACCCAGTACTTC. Translating it yields CASSLRGETQYF. Full variable domain (missing parts from reference TRBV7-2 and TRBJ2-5): GAGVSQSPSNKVTEKGKDVELRCDPISGHTALYWYRQSLGQGLEFLIYFQGNSAPDKSGLPSDRFSAERTGGSVSTLTIQRTQQEDSAVYLCASSLRGETQYFGPGTRLLVL.

This clonotype came up many times. V is TRBV18 and J is TRBJ2-5; D may match TRBD1 or TRBD2 (5 bases each). Germline values: CDR1 KGHSH, CDR2 LQKENI. The CDR3 runs to 16 residues. Trimming cost V 3 bases and J 2 bases, with 16 bases left between them. The CDR3 coding sequence is TGTGCCAGCTCACCTGGGGACGCGCAGCGACAAGAGACCCAGTACTTC. This encodes CASSPGDAQRQETQYF.

The table lists this clonotype with many counts. The chain is built from TRBV20-1 and TRBJ2-7; 13 nucleotides line up with TRBD2. The CDR3 covers 15 residues. Germline V gives CDR1 DFQATT, CDR2 SNEGSKA (reference sequence). J was trimmed by 4 bases and V by 3 bases; bases with no gene match: 6. The CDR3 loop reads CSASLRTSGSYEQYF. CDR3 nucleotides: TGCAGTGCTAGCCTCAGGACTAGCGGGAGTTACGAGCAGTACTTC.

This clonotype was seen repeatedly, ten times or more. CDR3 sequence reads: CASSGDGTDTQYF. CDR3 DNA: TGTGCCAGTTCAGGGGATGGCACAGATACGCAGTATTTT. The chain couples TRBV28 to TRBJ2-3, with D possibly TRBD1 on 6 matching bases. The V gene's germline CDR1 is MDHEN and CDR2 SYDVKM. The CDR3 runs 13 residues. Trimming removed 9 bases at V and 1 base at J, with 11 bases between.

This clonotype was observed at least ten times. This chain connects TRBV20-1 to TRBJ2-7, with 9 bases identical to TRBD1. V shed 3 bases and J 5 bases; nucleotides not matched to a gene: 11. The CDR3 is 15 residues long. Germline V CDR1 and CDR2: DFQATT, SNEGSKA (reference sequence). The CDR3 bases are TGCAGTGCTAGGAGATGGGACAGGGTCCGGGACGAGCAGTACTTC. It codes for CSARRWDRVRDEQYF.

This clonotype has a count of ten or more. V usage is TRBV19 and J usage is TRBJ2-5; tentatively, D is TRBD2 (5 bases). CDR1 LNHDA and CDR2 SQIVND come from the germline V gene (reference sequence). V gave up 3 bases and J gave up 5 bases, with 13 bases separating them. The CDR3 runs to 14 residues. CDR3: CASSIDRWEETQYF. Written as DNA, the CDR3 is TGTGCCAGTAGTATCGACCGATGGGAGGAGACCCAGTACTTC.

At least ten counts were recorded for this clonotype. For the CDR3, the DNA is TGTGCCAGCAGCTATGGACTAGCGCCCTACGAGCAGTACTTC. Protein product: CASSYGLAPYEQYF. This rearrangement joins TRBV5-5 to TRBJ2-7, with 9 bases matching TRBD2. After removal of 3 bases from V and 2 bases from J, the junction contained 3 bases not matched to a gene. This CDR3 has 14 residues. The germline V gene has CDR1 SGHKS and CDR2 YYEKEE (reference sequence).

There are many counts of this clonotype. The J gene is TRBJ2-3, the V gene TRBV7-2, with D perhaps TRBD1 (5 bases). Germline V lookup: CDR1 SGHTA, CDR2 FQGNSA. The CDR3 consists of 14 residues. Trimming took off 1 base at V and 0 bases at J, with 5 bases between the two ends. CDR3 in DNA: TGTGCCAGCAGCTTAGGACAGAGCACAGATACGCAGTATTTT. It codes for CASSLGQSTDTQYF.

This clonotype was picked up many times. The V call is TRBV20-1, the J call TRBJ1-2; 9 bases are shared with TRBD1. The CDR3 has 14 residues. Trimming cost V 5 bases and J 8 bases; bases outside gene matches: 12. Germline V gene lookup returns CDR1 DFQATT and CDR2 SNEGSKA (reference sequence). The chain's CDR3 is CSAQATGQGGGYTF. The DNA of the CDR3 is TGCAGTGCTCAAGCCACGGGACAGGGAGGAGGCTACACCTTC.

Note on this clonotype: One end of the junction fails to match germline, which may point to a read error. CDR3 nucleotide sequence: TGCTCCAGCAGCTTGGAACCGCTCCTAGGGGAGACCCAGTACTTC. This gives the protein CSSSLEPLLGETQYF. This chain connects TRBV5-1 to TRBJ2-5; D ambiguous. Germline CDR1 and CDR2: SGHRS and YFSETQ. This CDR3 has 15 residues.

Ten or more counts support this clonotype. The chain has TRBV4-3 and TRBJ2-7; TRBD2 aligns across 7 bases. There are 14 residues in the CDR3. Germline V gene data show CDR1 as LGHNA and CDR2 as YSLEER. Trimming took 3 bases from V and 5 from J; bases not matched to a gene: 7. The CDR3 is CASSHTSGTHEQYF. In nucleotides, the CDR3 is TGCGCCAGCAGCCACACGAGCGGGACCCACGAGCAGTACTTC.

This clonotype was observed at least ten times. The chain couples TRBV7-2 to TRBJ2-1, with D unresolved. CDR3 length: 12 amino acids. Germline V lookup: CDR1 SGHTA, CDR2 FQGNSA. Trimming shortened V by 5 bases and J by 10 bases, and 12 bases separated the two germline ends. The CDR3 DNA is TGTGCCAGCAGCCGCATCCCCAGCGAGCAGTTCTTC. It yields the protein CASSRIPSEQFF.

This clonotype was picked up many times. The chain is built from TRBV4-3 and TRBJ2-6; 7 bases map to TRBD1. The ends lost 3 bases at V and 0 bases at J; junction bases unmatched: 5. The germline V gene encodes CDR1 LGHNA and CDR2 YSLEER. This CDR3 has 17 amino acids. The CDR3 DNA follows: TGCGCCAGCAGCCAGGGACAGCAGTTCTCTGGGGCCAACGTCCTGACTTTC. This sequence encodes CASSQGQQFSGANVLTF.

The sample holds many counts of this clonotype. The chain combines TRBV7-2 with TRBJ2-2, with D unclear. Trimming removed 0 bases from V and 5 bases from J, with 7 bases in between. This CDR3 has 14 amino acids. Germline V gives CDR1 SGHTA, CDR2 FQGNSA. CDR3 amino acids: CASSLALETGELFF. CDR3 DNA: TGTGCCAGCAGCTTAGCCCTCGAAACCGGGGAGCTGTTTTTT.

There are many counts of this clonotype. V and J are TRBV15 and TRBJ2-7; unclear D gene. The CDR3 length is 15 residues. V lost 5 bases to trimming and J lost 6 bases, with 20 bases between them. Germline loops: CDR1 LNHNV, CDR2 YYDKDF (reference sequence). This CDR3 reads CATSPVGRPIGEQYF. For the CDR3, the DNA is TGTGCCACCAGCCCCGTAGGTAGACCCATAGGCGAGCAGTACTTC.

This clonotype has at least ten counts. The genes are TRBV18 and TRBJ2-1; TRBD2 might be the D (6 bases). The CDR3 length is 13 residues. CDR1 is KGHSH, CDR2 LQKENI, per germline. Trimming cost V 3 bases and J 6 bases, with 9 bases left between them. CDR3 in amino acids: CASSPGTSNEQFF. CDR3 nucleotides: TGTGCCAGCTCACCCGGGACTTCCAATGAGCAGTTCTTC.

This clonotype was seen repeatedly, ten times or more. V and J are TRBV20-1 and TRBJ2-3, with 7 positions matching TRBD2. The V gene's germline CDR1 is DFQATT and CDR2 SNEGSKA (reference sequence). V was pared by 3 bases and J by 5 bases, with 5 bases of the junction left unmatched. The CDR3 is made up of 13 amino acids. CDR3 nucleotides: TGCAGTGCTAGCCCTAGCGGAGTAGATACGCAGTATTTT. Encoded protein: CSASPSGVDTQYF.

This clonotype was counted at least ten times. This chain connects TRBV28 to TRBJ2-7; the D gene is possibly TRBD1 (6 bases). The CDR3 sequence is 14 residues long. The ends were cut back, 5 bases at V and 1 base at J, with 12 bases in the middle. Germline V gives CDR1 MDHEN, CDR2 SYDVKM. CDR3 nucleotides: TGTGCCAGCAGTCCCCCGGGGACATCCTACGAGCAGTACTTC. It yields the protein CASSPPGTSYEQYF.

This clonotype has ten or more counts. The chain is built from TRBV12-3 or TRBV12-4 and TRBJ2-2, with TRBD2 as a possible D gene (6 bases). There are 14 residues in the CDR3. V dropped 3 bases and J dropped 7 bases, with 12 bases sitting between them. CDR3 DNA: TGTGCCAGCAGTTTTCGGGGGAGGTTCGGGGAGCTGTTTTTT. As protein: CASSFRGRFGELFF.

The sample holds many counts of this clonotype. This chain connects TRBV7-2 to TRBJ2-3; D not certain. With 1 base removed from V and 2 bases from J, the gap between germline ends came to 13 bases. This CDR3 region has 16 residues. In germline, CDR1 is SGHTA, CDR2 FQGNSA. The CDR3 loop is CASSLVRYITTDTQYF. The CDR3 DNA follows: TGTGCCAGCAGCTTAGTACGGTATATCACCACAGATACGCAGTATTTT.

This clonotype was seen ten or more times. The chain couples TRBV20-1 to TRBJ2-1; 8 positions match TRBD2. The CDR3 sequence is 13 residues long. Germline CDR1 DFQATT, CDR2 SNEGSKA (reference sequence). The CDR3 DNA reads as TGCAGGATATCTGTGGGGACTAGAAACGGGCAGTTCTTC. This translates into CRISVGTRNGQFF.